Described below is a single T cell receptor beta chain sequence and its context. Its antigen is as yet unknown. Germline-derived CDR1 and CDR2 are LNHDA and SQIVND (reference sequence). With 3 bases clipped from V and 8 bases from J, the junction kept 5 bases outside the gene matches. CDR3 length: 14 residues. The sample comes from a study of immune cell composition in non-small cell lung cancer. The overall study: Lung adenocarcinoma or squamous carcinoma made up most tumours.

The study's findings and limits: No significant correlation existed between pack-years smoked and tumour clonality. Squamous carcinomas (roughly 80%) more often had tumour-associated clones >0.5% than adenocarcinomas (roughly 33%).

Method: immunoSEQ multiplex PCR; TCRdb's copy keeps in-frame clones and lacks some. The sample holds some 1,800 clones, about four fifths seen once. Normal lung was taken at the farthest possible site, at least 3 cm from tumour. Frozen unsorted single-cell suspensions supplied the genomic DNA. This sequence originates from a human donor with non-small cell lung cancer. The chain employs TRBV19 and TRBJ2-4; 9 bases map to TRBD2. Sequenced sample: non-adjacent lung tissue. The CDR3 bases are TGTGCCAGTAGTATCTCCGCTAGCGGGGACATTCAGTACTTC. This sequence encodes CASSISASGDIQYF.